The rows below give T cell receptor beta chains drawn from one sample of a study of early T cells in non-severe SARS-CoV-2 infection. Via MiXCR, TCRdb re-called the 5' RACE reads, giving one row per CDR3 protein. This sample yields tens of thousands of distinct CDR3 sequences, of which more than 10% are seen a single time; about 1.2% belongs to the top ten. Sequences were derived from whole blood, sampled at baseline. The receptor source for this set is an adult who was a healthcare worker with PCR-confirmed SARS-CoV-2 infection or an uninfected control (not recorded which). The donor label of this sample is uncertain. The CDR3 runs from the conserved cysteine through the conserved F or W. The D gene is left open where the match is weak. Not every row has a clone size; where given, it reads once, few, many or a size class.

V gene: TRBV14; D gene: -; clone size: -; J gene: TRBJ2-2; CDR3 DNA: TGTGCCAGCAGCCAATATCGGCAGTCCGGGGAGCTGTTTTTT; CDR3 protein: CASSQYRQSGELFF
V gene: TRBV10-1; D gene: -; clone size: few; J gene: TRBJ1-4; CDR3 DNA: TGCGCCAGCAGTGATGGAAGAGGGAAGGATGAAAAACTGTTTTTT; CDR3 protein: CASSDGRGKDEKLFF
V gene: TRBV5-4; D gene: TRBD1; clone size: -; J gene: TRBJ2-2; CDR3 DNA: TGTGCCAGCAGCTCCAGACAGGGGGCGACTCCCGGGGAGCTGTTTTTT; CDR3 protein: CASSSRQGATPGELFF
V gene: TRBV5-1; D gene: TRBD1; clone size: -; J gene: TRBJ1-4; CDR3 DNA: TGCGCCAGCAGCCTGCAACCGGGACAGGGTGAAAAACTGTTTTTT; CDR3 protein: CASSLQPGQGEKLFF
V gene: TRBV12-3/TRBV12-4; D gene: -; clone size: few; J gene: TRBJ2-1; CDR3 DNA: TGTGCCAGCAGTCGACGAGGAGGTCCAAGCTACAATGAGCAGTTCTTC; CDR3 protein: CASSRRGGPSYNEQFF
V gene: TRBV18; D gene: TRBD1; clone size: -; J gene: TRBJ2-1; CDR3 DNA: TGTGCCAGCTCAGCAAACAGGGGAACCTACAATGAGCAGTTCTTC; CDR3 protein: CASSANRGTYNEQFF
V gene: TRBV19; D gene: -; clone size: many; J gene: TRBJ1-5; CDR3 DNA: TGTGCCAGTAGTAGACGGACGGATAGCAATCAGCCCCAGCATTTT; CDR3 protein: CASSRRTDSNQPQHF
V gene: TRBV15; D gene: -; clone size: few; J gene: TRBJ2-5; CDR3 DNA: TGTGCCACCAGCAGGTATGATCCTGAGCGGTTCGAGACCCAGTACTTC; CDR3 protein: CATSRYDPERFETQYF
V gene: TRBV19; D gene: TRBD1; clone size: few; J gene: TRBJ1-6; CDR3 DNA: TGTGCCAGTACCTCGACAGGGGTGCAGCATTCACCCCTCCACTTT; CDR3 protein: CASTSTGVQHSPLHF
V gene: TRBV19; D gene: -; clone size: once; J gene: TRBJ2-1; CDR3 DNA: TGTGCCAGTAGTATTTTTTTAAGCGACAATGAGCAGTTCTTC; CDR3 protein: CASSIFLSDNEQFF
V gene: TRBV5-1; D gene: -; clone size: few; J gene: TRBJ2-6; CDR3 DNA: TGCGCCAGCAGCTCCCAGCGCTCTGGGGCCAACGTCCTGACTTTC; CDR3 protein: CASSSQRSGANVLTF
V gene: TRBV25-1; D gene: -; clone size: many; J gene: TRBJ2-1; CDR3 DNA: TGTGCCAGCAGTGACTTTGGGCAGATGAACAATGAGCAGTTCTTC; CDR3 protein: CASSDFGQMNNEQFF
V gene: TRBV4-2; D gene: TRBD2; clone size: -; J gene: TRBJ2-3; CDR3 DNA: TGTGCCAGCAGCCAAACAAGGAGCGGGAACACAGATACGCAGTATTTT; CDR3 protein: CASSQTRSGNTDTQYF
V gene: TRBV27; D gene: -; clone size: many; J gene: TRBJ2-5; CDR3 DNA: TGTGCCAGCAGTTCGGTCGGGGAGACCCAGTACTTC; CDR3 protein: CASSSVGETQYF
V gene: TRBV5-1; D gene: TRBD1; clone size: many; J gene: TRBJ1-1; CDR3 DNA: TGCGCCAGCAGCTCCACGGGACAGATGAACACTGAAGCTTTCTTT; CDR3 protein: CASSSTGQMNTEAFF
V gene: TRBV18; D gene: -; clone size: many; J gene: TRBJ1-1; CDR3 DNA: TGTGCCAGCTCACCAGGGTTAATGGACACTGAAGCTTTCTTT; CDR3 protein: CASSPGLMDTEAFF
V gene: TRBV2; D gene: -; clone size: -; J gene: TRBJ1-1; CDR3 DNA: TGTGCCAGCAGGGGCGGGGGGATGAACACTGAAGCTTTCTTT; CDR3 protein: CASRGGGMNTEAFF
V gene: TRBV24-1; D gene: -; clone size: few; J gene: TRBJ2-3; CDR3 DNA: TGTGCCACCAGTGATTTTCCTCTCGACGGGGCAGATACGCAGTATTTT; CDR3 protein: CATSDFPLDGADTQYF
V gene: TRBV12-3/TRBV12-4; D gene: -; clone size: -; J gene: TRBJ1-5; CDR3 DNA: TGTGCCAGCAGTTTACCACCCAGGGGAGCCGGCAATCAGCCCCAGCATTTT; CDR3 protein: CASSLPPRGAGNQPQHF
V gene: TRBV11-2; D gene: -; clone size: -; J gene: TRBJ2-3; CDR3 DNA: TGTGCCAGCAGCCATGGGTCCGGGGGGCTCACAGATACGCAGTATTTT; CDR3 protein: CASSHGSGGLTDTQYF
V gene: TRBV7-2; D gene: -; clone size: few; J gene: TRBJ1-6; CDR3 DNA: TGTGCCAGCAGCGGGGGACACCTTAATTCACCCCTCCACTTT; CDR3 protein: CASSGGHLNSPLHF
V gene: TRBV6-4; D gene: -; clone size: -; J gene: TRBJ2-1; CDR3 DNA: TGTGCCAGCAGTGACTCCGGGGGGCTGGGATACAATGAGCAGTTCTTC; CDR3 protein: CASSDSGGLGYNEQFF
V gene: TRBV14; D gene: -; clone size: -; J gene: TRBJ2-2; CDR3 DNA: TGTGCCAGCAGCCACCGACAGACCGGGGAGCTGTTTTTT; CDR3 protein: CASSHRQTGELFF
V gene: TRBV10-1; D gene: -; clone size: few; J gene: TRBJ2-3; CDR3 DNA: TGCGCCAGCAGTGGACAGTTAGCCACAGATACGCAGTATTTT; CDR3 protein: CASSGQLATDTQYF
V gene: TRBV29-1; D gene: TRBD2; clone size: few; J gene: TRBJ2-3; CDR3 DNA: TGCAGCGTTGAAGATCGGGGGGGCCCCGCAGATACGCAGTATTTT; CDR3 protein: CSVEDRGGPADTQYF
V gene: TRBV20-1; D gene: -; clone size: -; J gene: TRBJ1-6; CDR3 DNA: TGCAGTGCTAGAGGCGTAGGGGTCGGCTATAATTCACCCCTCCACTTT; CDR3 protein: CSARGVGVGYNSPLHF
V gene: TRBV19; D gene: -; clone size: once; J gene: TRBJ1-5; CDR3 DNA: TGTGCCAGTAGTATGACGGGGCGCGACAATCAGCCCCAGCATTTT; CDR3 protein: CASSMTGRDNQPQHF
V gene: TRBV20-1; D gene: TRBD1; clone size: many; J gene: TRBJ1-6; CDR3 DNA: TGCAGTGCTAATGAGGGACAGAAGTATAATTCACCCCTCCACTTT; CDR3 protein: CSANEGQKYNSPLHF
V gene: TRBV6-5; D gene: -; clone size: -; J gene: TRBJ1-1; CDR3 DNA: TGTGCCAGCAGTCCCCTGGTAAGGGTGAACACTGAAGCTTTCTTT; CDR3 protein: CASSPLVRVNTEAFF
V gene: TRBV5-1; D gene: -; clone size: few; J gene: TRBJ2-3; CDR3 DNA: TGCGCCAGCACCCGGACCGGGGACCTCGGCACAGATACGCAGTATTTT; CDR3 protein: CASTRTGDLGTDTQYF
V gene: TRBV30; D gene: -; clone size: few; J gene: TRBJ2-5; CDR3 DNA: TGTGCCTGGAGTCGGGACTCTCCGAGGGAGACCCAGTACTTC; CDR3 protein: CAWSRDSPRETQYF
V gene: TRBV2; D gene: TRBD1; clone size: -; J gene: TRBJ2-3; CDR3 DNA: TGTGCCAGCAAAGGGACAGAAACAGATACGCAGTATTTT; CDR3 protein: CASKGTETDTQYF